The entry below describes one T cell receptor (beta chain). The data were obtained in a study of Tregs in tolerant kidney transplant recipients. The V gene's germline CDR1 is MGHRA and CDR2 YSYEKL. V lost 4 bases and J 3 bases, leaving 12 bases between the germline ends. This CDR3 is 15 amino acids long. TCRdb keeps only in-frame clones here, not all; method: immunoSEQ multiplex PCR. The data show over 55,000 clones, around 80% seen once. This TCR derives from a human donor in good health. Sequencing input: CD4+ T cells from blood. The chain carries TRBV4-1 and TRBJ2-2, with D unresolved. The CDR3: CASSRPLADTGELFF. The CDR3 nucleotides read TGCGCCAGCAGCCGACCCTTGGCGGACACCGGGGAGCTGTTTTTT.